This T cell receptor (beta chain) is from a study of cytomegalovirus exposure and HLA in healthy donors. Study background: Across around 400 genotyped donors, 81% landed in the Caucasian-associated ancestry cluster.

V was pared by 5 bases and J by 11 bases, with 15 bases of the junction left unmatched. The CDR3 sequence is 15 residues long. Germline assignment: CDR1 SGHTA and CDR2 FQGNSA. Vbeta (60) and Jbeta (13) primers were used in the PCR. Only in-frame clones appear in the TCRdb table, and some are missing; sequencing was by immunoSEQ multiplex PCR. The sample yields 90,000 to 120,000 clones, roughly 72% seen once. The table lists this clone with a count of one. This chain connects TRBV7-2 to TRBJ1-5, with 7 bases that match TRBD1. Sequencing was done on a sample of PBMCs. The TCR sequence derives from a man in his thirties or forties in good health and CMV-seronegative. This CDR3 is CASSRLGQPRGAQHF. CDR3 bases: TGTGCCAGCAGCAGATTGGGACAGCCGAGAGGGGCCCAGCATTTT.